This TCR beta chain came from a study of T cell responses to AZD1222 COVID-19 vaccine. Study results and limitations: In a largely white British group with more females than males, clonal diversity was possibly underestimated.

Concerning this clone: Antigen: not known.

The assay was immunoSEQ multiplex PCR, and TCRdb's table has in-frame clones only and misses some. The table shows roughly 58,000 clones, with around 85% occurring only once. The sample was peripheral blood, taken on day 0 of MenACWY control vaccination. The sequence came from an adult in good health.

The CDR3 DNA sequence: TGTGCCAGCAGCTTAGAACAGGGGAGGACGAACTATGGCTACACCTTC. Translation gives CASSLEQGRTNYGYTF. This chain joins TRBV7-2 and TRBJ1-2; the match to TRBD1 covers 7 bases. The CDR3 spans 16 residues. The germline V gene has CDR1 SGHTA and CDR2 FQGNSA. V gave up 1 base and J gave up 2 bases; unmatched junction bases: 7.